This T cell receptor beta chain was captured by sequencing in a study of T cell changes during pregnancy in multiple sclerosis. The protocol was immunoSEQ multiplex PCR, while the TCRdb copy is restricted to in-frame clones and leaves out a portion. Of roughly 100,000 clones listed, approximately 92% are singletons. Trimming took 3 bases from V and 3 from J; bases not matched to a gene: 9. The CDR3 runs 16 residues. Germline V gene data show CDR1 as SGDLS and CDR2 as YYNGEE. This sample comprised peripheral blood, obtained in the second trimester of pregnancy. The V and J genes are TRBV9 and TRBJ2-7, with TRBD2 matching 10 bases. The sequence was obtained from a female donor with multiple sclerosis, enrolled in a pregnancy study. This CDR3 reads CASSESSGSPFYEQYF. In nucleotides, the CDR3 is TGTGCCAGCAGCGAGTCTAGCGGGAGCCCCTTCTACGAGCAGTACTTC.